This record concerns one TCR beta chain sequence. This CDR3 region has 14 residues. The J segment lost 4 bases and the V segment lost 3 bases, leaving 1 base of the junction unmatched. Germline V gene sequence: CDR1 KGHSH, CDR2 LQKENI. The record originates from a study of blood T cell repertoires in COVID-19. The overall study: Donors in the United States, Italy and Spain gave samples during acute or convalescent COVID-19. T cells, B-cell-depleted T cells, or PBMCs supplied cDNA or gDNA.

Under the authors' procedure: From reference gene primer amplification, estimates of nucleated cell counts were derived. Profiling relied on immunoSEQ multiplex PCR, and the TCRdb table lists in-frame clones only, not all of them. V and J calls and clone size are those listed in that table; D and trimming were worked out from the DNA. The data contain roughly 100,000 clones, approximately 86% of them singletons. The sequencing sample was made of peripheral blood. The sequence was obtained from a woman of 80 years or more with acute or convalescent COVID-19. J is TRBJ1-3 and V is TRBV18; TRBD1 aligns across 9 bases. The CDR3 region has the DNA TGTGCCAGCTCACCGGGACAGGGAGGAAACACCATATATTTT. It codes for CASSPGQGGNTIYF.